This T cell receptor (beta chain) was sequenced during a study of human T cells and chemical hapten exposure (dated by TCRdb to the early 2020s). Notes on the research overall: For sensitization, 2% DPC in acetone was applied to an approximately 2 cm by approximately 2 cm area of upper inner arm skin. Patients additionally received weekly therapeutic DPC doses to the scalp throughout the approximately 22-week study period. Patch testing was performed on the upper back with Finn chambers containing 0.01% DPC, and the patch tests were scored after 6 days according to International Contact Dermatitis Research Group standards. Most of the patients in the cohort were female, and the cohort covered alopecia areata with under or over 50% scalp involvement, alopecia totalis and alopecia universalis. Libraries were combined into a pool for sequencing, and differences in TCR yield between samples came mainly from small differences in library volumes within the pool. Peripheral blood TCR repertoire changes were tracked in vivo in alopecia patients during primary and secondary sensitization to the hapten diphenylcyclopropenone (DPC). Blood was sampled from patients pre-sensitization (week 0) and at 2, 6 and about 24 weeks after DPC sensitization. Blood for TCR sequencing was provided by twenty-nine alopecia patients at one to four time points (pre-sensitization, 2, 6 and 24 weeks). Overall study results and their limits: After repeated subsampling, changes were observed in the strength of the expansion versus patch-test correlation and in the threshold at which the correlation became significant. Patch test score was positively correlated with the number of PT1 expanded TCRs, with significance at thresholds 8, 16 and 32 but not at 4. DPC sensitization did not change how many TCRs were above 1 in 1000 frequency, and no evidence was found of alterations in global repertoire structure. Significantly more large CDR3 similarity clusters were formed by expanded TCRs than by pre-sensitization or healthy control sets, consistent with antigen-driven responses. Because all patients had alopecia, a presumed autoimmune disease, the immune response of the patients might differ from that of healthy individuals.

The time point label for this specimen denotes: patch test 3, about 24 weeks after DPC sensitization. The sample's treatment or condition, from its label and the paper: therapeutic diphenylcyclopropenone sensitization with weekly scalp DPC. At each patch-test visit, blood was drawn before the patch test was applied. Patients were considered eligible if aged 18 to 70, diagnosed with alopecia and deemed suitable for DPC therapy, and patients were excluded if pregnant. Total RNA was extracted from unfractionated whole blood collected in Tempus Blood RNA tubes. A remark on this clonotype: The antigen it recognizes is unknown. There are no base qualities to consult, and no much larger clone falls within one base.

The library came from RACE. Instrument on record: NextSeq 500. During library preparation, unique molecular identifiers were attached to individual cDNA molecules so that TCRs could be counted in a quantitative, reproducible way. Each blood RNA sample was used to sequence both TCR alpha and TCR beta chains. As for how the authors treated the data: Samples had a median of approximately 93,000 TCRs, with a range from about 23,224 to 690,600. V, J and CDR3 annotation of the TCR reads was carried out using the Decombinator software suite. For PS versus PT1 abundance plots, all samples were subsampled to the same number of TCRs (28,000). Expanded TCRs were defined as absent before sensitization and observed at least eight times at the 2-week time point. TCRdb redid the processing of the public reads, applying fastp at Q25 and MiXCR, and retained in-frame beta chains. Each CDR3 protein appears once, grouped with its most common genes and DNA. Here the V and J calls rest on TCRdb's processing, not on the authors' analysis. A total of around 200,000 distinct CDR3 sequences appear in this sample, 24% of them only once. Of the sample, 2.5% is held by the ten largest clones.

Cut back by 2 bases and 8 bases, the V and J ends lie 11 bases apart. The CDR3 has 13 amino acids, counting the end cysteine and phenylalanine. Here the CDR3 DNA is all that survives: 39 bases in frame from base 1. The rearranged chain carries TRBV12-3 or TRBV12-4 and TRBJ2-3; TRBD2 is a weak D gene call, 5 bases matching. The clonotype was recovered from a woman in her forties with alopecia areata. Some clones in this sample may be carry-over from other donors' samples. This specimen consisted of whole blood, obtained in connection with sensitization to the hapten diphenylcyclopropenone (DPC). The nucleotides read TGTGCCAGCAGTTTAATAAGAGAGGGTACGCAGTATTTT. This translates into CASSLIREGTQYF.